This TCR beta chain was identified in a study of monozygotic twins with inflammatory bowel disease. From 3,500 to 4,500 ng of total RNA, each TCR library was prepared. Two rounds of nested PCR, of 16 and 9 cycles, were run on TCRalpha and TCRbeta cDNA. TCRdb re-called the 5' RACE reads, yielding one record per CDR3 amino acid sequence without DNA. This repertoire includes about 160,000 distinct CDR3 sequences. Of note for this clonotype: Its target is unknown.

Study outcomes and limitations: In patient repertoires, differing immunosuppressive treatments may have added some variability. Diversity of TCRbeta measured by inverse Simpson was lower in IBD patients than in healthy co-twins.

This CDR3 contains 12 residues. CDR1 is SQVTM and CDR2 is ANQGSEA in the germline V gene. The source of this sequence is a human donor with ulcerative colitis or Crohn's disease, or a healthy co-twin of an affected twin (not recorded which). Sequencing was carried out using blood. The chain links TRBV29-1 to TRBJ2-5; as DNA is missing, the TRBD2 call by TCRdb cannot be tested. CDR3 residues: CSVTGGPYAQYF.